The 24 T cell receptor beta chains in this list originate from one sample, sequenced in a study of control samples from healthy donors and cancer patients. Profiled with immunoSEQ multiplex PCR; TCRdb holds only in-frame clones, not every one. This table holds fewer than 120,000 clones, 70% to 90% found once. The sequenced material came from PBMCs. The source of these receptors is a woman aged 60-70 years with lung cancer.

This clone was seen once. The rearrangement uses TRBV6-2 or TRBV6-3 and TRBJ2-1; D is unclear. The germline V gene has CDR1 MNHEY and CDR2 SVGEGT. The CDR3 is 13 amino acids. V lost 6 bases to trimming and J lost 6 bases, with 12 bases between them. This CDR3 is CASSLRPGNEQFF. CDR3 sequence (DNA): TGTGCCAGCAGCCTACGCCCTGGCAATGAGCAGTTCTTC.

The chain couples TRBV7-2 to TRBJ2-5, with D tentatively TRBD2 (5 bases). CDR3 size: 14 residues. V dropped 1 base and J dropped 5 bases, with 11 bases sitting between them. Germline values: CDR1 SGHTA, CDR2 FQGNSA. DNA for the CDR3: TGTGCCAGCAGCTTAGACACAGCGGAGGAGACCCAGTACTTC. Encoded protein: CASSLDTAEETQYF.

This clone was seen only once. The chain combines TRBV27 with TRBJ2-1; no clear D gene. V lost 5 bases and J 2 bases, leaving 19 bases between the germline ends. This CDR3 comprises 17 residues. In germline, CDR1 is MNHEY, CDR2 SMNVEV (reference sequence). The CDR3 DNA is TGTGCCAGCAGTCCCTTCCCTTTTCGGCGTACCTACAATGAGCAGTTCTTC. Amino acid sequence: CASSPFPFRRTYNEQFF.

V is TRBV14 and J is TRBJ2-3; 9 bases are a match to TRBD2. The CDR3 extends over 19 amino acids. CDR1 and CDR2 (germline): SGHDN, FVKESK. V lost 4 bases to trimming and J lost 2 bases; unmatched junction nucleotides: 16. CDR3 nucleotide sequence: TGTGCCAGCAGCCGAAGGGGGGCGGGAGGGCCTTCGGACACAGATACGCAGTATTTT. Residues: CASSRRGAGGPSDTDTQYF.

This clone appeared a single time. The J gene is TRBJ1-1, the V gene TRBV18; 11 bases are a match to TRBD1. Trimming removed 3 bases from V and 8 bases from J; junction bases left unmatched: 11. The CDR3 sequence is 16 residues long. Germline V gives CDR1 KGHSH, CDR2 LQKENI. The CDR3 bases are TGTGCCAGCTCACCCGGACAGGGGGCGCGACTTAGAGAAGCTTTCTTT. It encodes CASSPGQGARLREAFF.

The chain joins TRBV6-1 to TRBJ2-3; D remains ambiguous. In germline, CDR1 is MNHNS, CDR2 SASEGT. The CDR3 totals 15 residues. Deletions cut 2 bases from V and 2 bases from J, with 11 bases between. CDR3 coding DNA: TGTGCCAGCAGTGAATGGTCTTTCCCCACAGATACGCAGTATTTT. As protein: CASSEWSFPTDTQYF.

This sequence joins TRBV18 and TRBJ1-5; tentatively, D is TRBD1 (6 bases). The ends were cut back, 2 bases at V and 6 bases at J, with 8 bases in the middle. The CDR3 sequence is 13 residues long. Germline CDR1 KGHSH, CDR2 LQKENI. As DNA, the CDR3 is TGTGCCAGCTCACCAGGGGGCGGTCAGCCCCAGCATTTT. Translation gives CASSPGGGQPQHF.

This sequence joins TRBV27 and TRBJ2-7; 8 bases match TRBD1. The CDR3 runs to 13 residues. Germline lookup yields CDR1 MNHEY and CDR2 SMNVEV (reference sequence). The trim removed 6 bases at V and 6 bases at J, leaving 7 bases unmatched. The CDR3 bases are TGTGCCAGCAGCTGGACAGGGCTGGCCGAGCAGTACTTC. As protein: CASSWTGLAEQYF.

The chain employs TRBV27 and TRBJ2-3; 15 bases are a match to TRBD2. The germline CDR1 and CDR2 sequences are MNHEY and SMNVEV (reference sequence). CDR3 size: 16 residues. The V gene end was trimmed by 2 bases and the J gene end by 7 bases; junction bases not matched to a gene: 4. The CDR3 bases are TGTGCCAGCAGTTTAGGACTAGCGGGAGGGCTAAATACGCAGTATTTT. Amino acid sequence: CASSLGLAGGLNTQYF.

This rearrangement joins TRBV28 to TRBJ1-1, with a possible D match to TRBD1 (5 bases). This CDR3 is built from 15 residues. V was shortened by 3 bases and J by 3 bases, with 14 bases between the two germline ends. In germline, CDR1 is MDHEN, CDR2 SYDVKM. CDR3 sequence reads: CASSFPGALDTEAFF. CDR3 bases: TGTGCCAGCAGTTTCCCCGGGGCATTGGACACTGAAGCTTTCTTT.

This chain joins TRBV5-5 and TRBJ1-2; 9 nucleotides agree with TRBD1. The J segment lost 5 bases and the V segment lost 4 bases, leaving 6 bases of the junction unmatched. The length of the CDR3 is 14 residues. Germline V lookup: CDR1 SGHKS, CDR2 YYEKEE (reference sequence). The CDR3 nucleotides read TGTGCCAGCAGCCTGGGACAGGGCTCATATGGCTACACCTTC. Its translation is CASSLGQGSYGYTF. Full variable domain (remainder filled in from reference TRBV5-5 and TRBJ1-2): DAGVTQSPTHLIKTRGQQVTLRCSPISGHKSVSWYQQVLGQGPQFIFQYYEKEERGRGNFPDRFSARQFPNYSSELNVNALLLGDSALYLCASSLGQGSYGYTFGSGTRLTVV.

This clone was observed a single time. The rearrangement joins TRBV5-1 to TRBJ1-1; D gene uncertain. The germline CDR1 and CDR2 sequences are SGHRS and YFSETQ. Trimming pared 6 bases from V and 1 base from J, leaving 13 bases between. The CDR3 totals 14 residues. DNA for the CDR3: TGCGCCAGCATGATTGCTACAGCGAACACTGAAGCTTTCTTT. Amino acid sequence: CASMIATANTEAFF.

The V call is TRBV19, the J call TRBJ1-1; possibly TRBD1 for D (6 bases). Germline V gene lookup returns CDR1 LNHDA and CDR2 SQIVND (reference sequence). This CDR3 comprises 14 residues. V was pared by 9 bases and J by 4 bases, with 18 bases between. The CDR3 loop reads CASRTGEGGTEAFF. CDR3 nucleotides: TGTGCCAGCAGGACGGGCGAGGGGGGCACTGAAGCTTTCTTT.

The chain couples TRBV29-1 to TRBJ2-5; TRBD1 matches 8 bases. V lost 7 bases, J lost 5 bases, and 9 bases stayed unmatched. The CDR3 is 13 residues long. Germline lookup yields CDR1 SQVTM and CDR2 ANQGSEA. The CDR3 bases are TGCAGCGCCGTAGGACAGGGTTGGGAGACCCAGTACTTC. It specifies CSAVGQGWETQYF.

This rearrangement joins TRBV27 to TRBJ2-1; D gene unclear. Germline assignment: CDR1 MNHEY and CDR2 SMNVEV (reference sequence). The CDR3 is 13 amino acids. Trimming cost V 4 bases and J 9 bases, with 13 bases left between them. CDR3 sequence (DNA): TGTGCCAGCAGTTCCCGCAGCGCTGGTGAGCAGTTCTTC. This sequence encodes CASSSRSAGEQFF.

J is TRBJ1-1 and V is TRBV6-5; D unresolved. The CDR3 has 13 residues. Looked up from germline, CDR1 is MNHEY and CDR2 is SVGAGI. The V gene lost 2 bases and the J gene lost 2 bases, with 6 bases spanning the gap. CDR3 sequence: CASSYDGNTEAFF. CDR3 bases: TGTGCCAGCAGTTACGATGGAAACACTGAAGCTTTCTTT.

The V call is TRBV24-1, the J call TRBJ2-3, with TRBD2 matching over 9 bases. After removal of 9 bases from V and 3 bases from J, the junction contained 3 bases not matched to a gene. The CDR3 covers 13 residues. Germline lookup yields CDR1 KGHDR and CDR2 SFDVKD. CDR3 bases: TGTGCCACCCATAGCGGGAGTACAGATACGCAGTATTTT. Residues: CATHSGSTDTQYF.

This clone showed up just a few times. In DNA form, the CDR3 reads TGTGCCAGCAGCCAAGATCATGGGGGACGGCGGACAGATACGCAGTATTTT. It codes for CASSQDHGGRRTDTQYF. The chain links TRBV4-2 to TRBJ2-3; the D call may be TRBD1 or TRBD2 (5 bases each). Per germline, CDR1 LGHNA and CDR2 YNFKEQ. This CDR3 has 17 amino acids. V dropped 0 bases and J dropped 3 bases, with 16 bases sitting between them.

This clone occurred once. One junction end does not reproduce the germline sequence, and a read error may be involved. This chain links TRBV9 with TRBJ1-1; the D gene is possibly TRBD1 (6 bases). Germline loops: CDR1 SGDLS, CDR2 YYNGEE. The CDR3 has 15 amino acids. The CDR3 DNA follows: TGTGCCAGCAGCGTAGTTATCGGACAGAACGCTGAAGCTTTCTTT. It codes for CASSVVIGQNAEAFF.

The gene calls are TRBV6-1 and TRBJ1-6; D not resolved. The CDR3 contains 12 residues. Germline CDR1 and CDR2: MNHNS and SASEGT. Trimming removed 3 bases from V and 12 bases from J, with 9 bases in between. CDR3 in amino acids: CASSDGPGPLHF. The CDR3, as DNA: TGTGCCAGCAGTGACGGTCCTGGACCCCTCCACTTT.

The chain combines TRBV6-2 or TRBV6-3 with TRBJ2-1; 7 nucleotides line up with TRBD1. After removal of 2 bases from V and 8 bases from J, the junction contained 12 bases not matched to a gene. The CDR3 totals 16 residues. Germline CDR1 MNHEY, CDR2 SVGEGT. The CDR3 DNA is TGTGCCAGCAGTTACACGCCGGACAGGTACCTATATGAGCAGTTCTTC. Translated: CASSYTPDRYLYEQFF.

This chain links TRBV28 with TRBJ1-1; 8 nucleotides match TRBD1. J gave up 1 base and V 5 bases, and 6 bases lay outside the gene matches. There are 15 residues in the CDR3. Germline V lookup: CDR1 MDHEN, CDR2 SYDVKM. The CDR3 spells CASSHGQGWNTEAFF. The DNA of the CDR3 is TGTGCCAGCAGTCATGGACAGGGATGGAACACTGAAGCTTTCTTT.

The V call is TRBV7-2, the J call TRBJ1-3, with D perhaps TRBD1 (6 bases). CDR1 SGHTA and CDR2 FQGNSA come from the germline V gene. V lost 5 bases and J lost 1, with 12 bases in between. The CDR3 has 15 amino acids. Here the CDR3 reads CASSAWRGSGNTIYF. CDR3 bases: TGTGCCAGCAGCGCCTGGAGGGGGTCTGGAAACACCATATATTTT.

The chain uses TRBV27 and TRBJ1-1, with 8 bases identical to TRBD1. Germline V gene data show CDR1 as MNHEY and CDR2 as SMNVEV (reference sequence). The junction had 4 bases not matched to a gene; V was cut back by 3 bases and J by 4 bases. The CDR3 is made up of 14 amino acids. CDR3 coding DNA: TGTGCCAGCAGTTTGAACAGGGGGTCCACTGAAGCTTTCTTT. This translates into CASSLNRGSTEAFF.